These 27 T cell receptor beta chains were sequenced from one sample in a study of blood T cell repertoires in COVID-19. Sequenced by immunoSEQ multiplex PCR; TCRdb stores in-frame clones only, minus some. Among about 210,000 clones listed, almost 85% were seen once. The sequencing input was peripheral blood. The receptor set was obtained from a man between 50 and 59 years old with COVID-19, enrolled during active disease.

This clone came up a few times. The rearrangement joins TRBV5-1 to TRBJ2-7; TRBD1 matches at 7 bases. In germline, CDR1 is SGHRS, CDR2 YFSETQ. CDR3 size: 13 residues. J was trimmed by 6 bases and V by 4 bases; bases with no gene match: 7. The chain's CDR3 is CASSQGQWVEQYF. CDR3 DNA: TGCGCCAGCAGCCAGGGACAGTGGGTCGAGCAGTACTTC.

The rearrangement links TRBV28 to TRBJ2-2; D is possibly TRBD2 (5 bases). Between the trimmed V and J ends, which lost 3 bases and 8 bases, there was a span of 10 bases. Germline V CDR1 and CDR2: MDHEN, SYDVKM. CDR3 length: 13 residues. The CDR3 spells CASSLFREGELFF. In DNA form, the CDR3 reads TGTGCCAGCAGTTTGTTTAGGGAGGGGGAGCTGTTTTTT.

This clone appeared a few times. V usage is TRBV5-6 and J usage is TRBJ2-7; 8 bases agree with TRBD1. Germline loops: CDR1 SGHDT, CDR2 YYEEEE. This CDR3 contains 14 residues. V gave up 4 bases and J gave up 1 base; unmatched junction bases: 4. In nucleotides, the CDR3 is TGTGCCAGCAGCATTGGACAGGGATCCTACGAGCAGTACTTC. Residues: CASSIGQGSYEQYF.

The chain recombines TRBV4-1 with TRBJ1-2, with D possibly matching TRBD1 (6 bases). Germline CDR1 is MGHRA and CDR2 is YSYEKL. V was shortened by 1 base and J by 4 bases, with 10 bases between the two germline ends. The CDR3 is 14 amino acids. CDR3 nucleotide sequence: TGCGCCAGCAGCCAAGGACGGACAGTCTATGGCTACACCTTC. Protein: CASSQGRTVYGYTF.

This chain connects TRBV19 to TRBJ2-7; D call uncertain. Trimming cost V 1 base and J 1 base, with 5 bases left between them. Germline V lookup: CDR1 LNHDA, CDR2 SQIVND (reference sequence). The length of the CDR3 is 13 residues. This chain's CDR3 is CASSIVPSYEQYF. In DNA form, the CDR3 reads TGTGCCAGTAGTATAGTCCCGTCCTACGAGCAGTACTTC.

The CDR3 is CASSVQALSGNTIYF. Here the CDR3 DNA reads TGTGCCAGCAGTGTACAGGCGCTCTCTGGAAACACCATATATTTT. This chain links TRBV2 with TRBJ1-3; possibly TRBD1 for D (5 bases). Deletions cut 4 bases from V and 0 bases from J, with 10 bases between. In germline, CDR1 is SNHLY, CDR2 FYNNEI. The CDR3 covers 15 residues.

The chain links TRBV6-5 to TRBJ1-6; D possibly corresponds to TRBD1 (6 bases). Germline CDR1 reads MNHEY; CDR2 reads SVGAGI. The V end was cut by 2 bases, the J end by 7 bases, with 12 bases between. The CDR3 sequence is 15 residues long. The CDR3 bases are TGTGCCAGCAGTTACCTGGACAGAAAGAATTCACCCCTCCACTTT. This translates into CASSYLDRKNSPLHF.

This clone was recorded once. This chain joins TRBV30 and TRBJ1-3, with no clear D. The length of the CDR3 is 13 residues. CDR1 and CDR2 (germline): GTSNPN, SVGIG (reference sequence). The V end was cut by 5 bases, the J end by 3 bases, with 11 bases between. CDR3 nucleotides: TGTGCCTGGGGCGCGGGGTTTGGAAACACCATATATTTT. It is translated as CAWGAGFGNTIYF.

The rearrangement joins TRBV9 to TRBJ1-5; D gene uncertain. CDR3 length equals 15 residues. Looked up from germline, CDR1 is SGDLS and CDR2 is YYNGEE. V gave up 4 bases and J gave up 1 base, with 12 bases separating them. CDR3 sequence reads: CASSRAGGSNQPQHF. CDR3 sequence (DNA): TGTGCCAGCAGCCGGGCGGGTGGGAGCAATCAGCCCCAGCATTTT.

CDR3 region: CASSGGGAGLGSYGYTF. The CDR3 nucleotides are TGTGCCAGCAGCGGGGGAGGGGCAGGGTTAGGGTCCTATGGCTACACCTTC. This chain connects TRBV9 to TRBJ1-2; possibly TRBD1 for D (5 bases). Deletions cut 3 bases from V and 4 bases from J, with 22 bases between. The CDR3 has 17 residues. CDR1 is SGDLS, CDR2 YYNGEE, per germline.

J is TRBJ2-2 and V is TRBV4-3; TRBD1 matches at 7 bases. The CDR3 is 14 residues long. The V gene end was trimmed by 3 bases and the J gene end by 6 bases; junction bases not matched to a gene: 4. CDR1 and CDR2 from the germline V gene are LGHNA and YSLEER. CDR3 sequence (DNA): TGCGCCAGCAGCCACGAAACAGGGGCCGGGGAGCTGTTTTTT. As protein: CASSHETGAGELFF.

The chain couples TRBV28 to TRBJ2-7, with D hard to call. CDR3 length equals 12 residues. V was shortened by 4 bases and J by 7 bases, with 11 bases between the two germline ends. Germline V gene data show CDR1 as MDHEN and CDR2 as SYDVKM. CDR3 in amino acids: CASSSYLWEQYF. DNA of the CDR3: TGTGCCAGCAGTTCTTACTTATGGGAGCAGTACTTC.

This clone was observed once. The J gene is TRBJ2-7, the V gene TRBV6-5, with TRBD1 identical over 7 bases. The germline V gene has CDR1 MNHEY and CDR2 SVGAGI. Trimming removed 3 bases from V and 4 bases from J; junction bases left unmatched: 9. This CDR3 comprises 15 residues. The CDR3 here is CASSYSRDSRYEQYF. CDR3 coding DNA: TGTGCCAGCAGTTATAGCCGGGACAGCCGATACGAGCAGTACTTC.

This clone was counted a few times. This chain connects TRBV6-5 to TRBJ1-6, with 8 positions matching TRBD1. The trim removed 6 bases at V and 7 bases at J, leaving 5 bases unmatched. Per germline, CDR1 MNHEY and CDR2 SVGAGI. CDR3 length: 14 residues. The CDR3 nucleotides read TGTGCCAGCAGACAAACAGGGGGGAATTCACCCCTCCACTTT. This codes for CASRQTGGNSPLHF.

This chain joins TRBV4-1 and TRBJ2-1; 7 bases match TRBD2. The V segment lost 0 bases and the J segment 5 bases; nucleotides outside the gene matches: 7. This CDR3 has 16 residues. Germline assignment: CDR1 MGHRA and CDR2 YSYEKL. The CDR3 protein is CASSQEGGTIDNEQFF. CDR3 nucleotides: TGCGCCAGCAGCCAAGAGGGGGGGACCATAGACAATGAGCAGTTCTTC.

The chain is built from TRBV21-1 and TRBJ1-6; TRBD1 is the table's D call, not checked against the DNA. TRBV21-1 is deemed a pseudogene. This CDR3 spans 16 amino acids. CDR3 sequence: CASSKRQSSYNSPLHF. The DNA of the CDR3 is TGTGCCAGCAGCAAAAGACAGAGCTCCTATAATTCACCCCTCCACTTT.

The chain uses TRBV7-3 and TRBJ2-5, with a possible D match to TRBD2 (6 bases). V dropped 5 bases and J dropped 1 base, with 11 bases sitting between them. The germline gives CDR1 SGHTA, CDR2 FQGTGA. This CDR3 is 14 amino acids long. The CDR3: CASSADGSQETQYF. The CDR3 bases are TGTGCCAGCAGCGCCGACGGGAGCCAAGAGACCCAGTACTTC.

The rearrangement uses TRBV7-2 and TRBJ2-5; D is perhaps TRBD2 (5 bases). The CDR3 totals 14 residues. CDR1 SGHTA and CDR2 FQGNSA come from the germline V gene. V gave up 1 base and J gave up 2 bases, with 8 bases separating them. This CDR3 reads CASSLVGRQETQYF. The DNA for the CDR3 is TGTGCCAGCAGCTTAGTGGGGAGACAAGAGACCCAGTACTTC.

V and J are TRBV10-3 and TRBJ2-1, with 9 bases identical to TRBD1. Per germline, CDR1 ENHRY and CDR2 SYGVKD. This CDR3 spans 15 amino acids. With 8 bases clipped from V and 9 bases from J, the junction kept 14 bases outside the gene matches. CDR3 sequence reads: CAIALGQGGEGEQFF. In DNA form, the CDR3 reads TGTGCCATCGCCTTGGGACAGGGAGGCGAGGGTGAGCAGTTCTTC.

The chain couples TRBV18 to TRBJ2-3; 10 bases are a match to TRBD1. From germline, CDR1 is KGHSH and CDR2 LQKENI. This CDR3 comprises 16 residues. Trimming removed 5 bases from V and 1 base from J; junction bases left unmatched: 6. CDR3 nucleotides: TGTGCCAGCTCAAGGGACAGGGGATCCCGCACAGATACGCAGTATTTT. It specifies CASSRDRGSRTDTQYF.

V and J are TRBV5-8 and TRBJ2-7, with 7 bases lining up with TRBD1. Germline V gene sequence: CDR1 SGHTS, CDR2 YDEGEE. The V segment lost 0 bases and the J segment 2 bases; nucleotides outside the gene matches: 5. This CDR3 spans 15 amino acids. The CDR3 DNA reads TGTGCCAGCAGCTTGGAGGCAGGGGGTACCTACGAGCAGTACTTC. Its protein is CASSLEAGGTYEQYF.

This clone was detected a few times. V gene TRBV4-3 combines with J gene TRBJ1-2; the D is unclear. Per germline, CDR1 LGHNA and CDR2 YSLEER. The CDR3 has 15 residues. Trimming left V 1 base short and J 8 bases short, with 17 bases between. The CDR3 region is CASSQGHQIGRGYTF. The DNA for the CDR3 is TGCGCCAGCAGCCAAGGCCACCAGATAGGGAGAGGCTACACCTTC.

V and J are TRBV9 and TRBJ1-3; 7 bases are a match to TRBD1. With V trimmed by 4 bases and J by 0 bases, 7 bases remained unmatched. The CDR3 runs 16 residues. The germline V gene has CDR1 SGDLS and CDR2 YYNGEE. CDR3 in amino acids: CASSTPGQSSGNTIYF. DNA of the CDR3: TGTGCCAGCAGCACACCGGGACAGAGCTCTGGAAACACCATATATTTT.

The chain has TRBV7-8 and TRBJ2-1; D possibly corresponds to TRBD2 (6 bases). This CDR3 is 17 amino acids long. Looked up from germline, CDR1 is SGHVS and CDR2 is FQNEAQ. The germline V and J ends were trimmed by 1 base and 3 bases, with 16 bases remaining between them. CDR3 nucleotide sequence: TGTGCCAGCAGCTTAGGAAGTCTGGGACTTATCTACAATGAGCAGTTCTTC. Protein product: CASSLGSLGLIYNEQFF.

CDR3 sequence reads: CASSFLTAQYNEQFF. Written as DNA, the CDR3 is TGTGCCAGCAGTTTTTTGACAGCTCAATACAATGAGCAGTTCTTC. The rearrangement uses TRBV27 and TRBJ2-1; TRBD1 might be the D (5 bases). V gave up 3 bases and J gave up 4 bases, with 13 bases separating them. The CDR3 runs 15 residues. Germline CDR1 is MNHEY and CDR2 is SMNVEV (reference sequence).

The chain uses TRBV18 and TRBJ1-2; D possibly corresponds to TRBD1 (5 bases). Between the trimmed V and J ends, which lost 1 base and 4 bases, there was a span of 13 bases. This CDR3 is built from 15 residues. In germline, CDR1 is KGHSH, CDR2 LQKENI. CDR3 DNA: TGTGCCAGCTCACCACTAGTCAGGGAGGGCTATGGCTACACCTTC. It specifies CASSPLVREGYGYTF.

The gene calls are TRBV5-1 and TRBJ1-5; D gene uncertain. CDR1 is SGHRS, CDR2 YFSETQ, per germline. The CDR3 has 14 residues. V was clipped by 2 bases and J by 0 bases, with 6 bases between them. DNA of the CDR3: TGCGCCAGCAGCTTCGGTGATAGCAATCAGCCCCAGCATTTT. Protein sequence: CASSFGDSNQPQHF. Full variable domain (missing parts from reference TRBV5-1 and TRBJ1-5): KAGVTQTPRYLIKTRGQQVTLSCSPISGHRSVSWYQQTPGQGLQFLFEYFSETQRNKGNFPGRFSGRQFSNSRSEMNVSTLELGDSALYLCASSFGDSNQPQHFGDGTRLSIL.